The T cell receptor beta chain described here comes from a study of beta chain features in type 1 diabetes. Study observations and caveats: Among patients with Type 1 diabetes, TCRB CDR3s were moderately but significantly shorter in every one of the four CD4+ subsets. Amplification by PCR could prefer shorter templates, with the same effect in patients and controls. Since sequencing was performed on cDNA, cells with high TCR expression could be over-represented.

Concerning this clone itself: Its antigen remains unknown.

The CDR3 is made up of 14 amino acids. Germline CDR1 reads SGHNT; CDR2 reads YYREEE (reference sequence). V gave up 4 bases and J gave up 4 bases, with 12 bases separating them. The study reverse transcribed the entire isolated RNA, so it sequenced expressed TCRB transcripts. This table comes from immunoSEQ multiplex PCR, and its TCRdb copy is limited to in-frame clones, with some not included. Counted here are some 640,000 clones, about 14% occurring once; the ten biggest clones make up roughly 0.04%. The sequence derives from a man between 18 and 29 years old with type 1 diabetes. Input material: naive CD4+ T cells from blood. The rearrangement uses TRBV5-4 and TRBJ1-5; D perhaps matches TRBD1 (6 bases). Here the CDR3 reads CASSRSGANQPQHF. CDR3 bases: TGTGCCAGCAGCCGATCGGGGGCGAATCAGCCCCAGCATTTT. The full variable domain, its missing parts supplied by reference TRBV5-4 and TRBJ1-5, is ETGVTQSPTHLIKTRGQQVTLRCSSQSGHNTVSWYQQALGQGPQFIFQYYREEENGRGNFPPRFSGLQFPNYSSELNVNALELDDSALYLCASSRSGANQPQHFGDGTRLSIL.